These T cell receptor beta chains were read from a single sample in a study of breast tumors, draining lymph nodes, adjacent tissues. One entry per CDR3 protein results from TCRdb running MiXCR on the multiplex PCR reads. The data contain 150,000 to 200,000 distinct CDR3 sequences, roughly 30% of them seen just once; the ten biggest clones take up 3.5% to 4.5%. Specimen: axillary lymph node tissue. The source of these receptors is a female donor with breast cancer. Some clones in this sample may be carry-over from other donors' samples. CDR3s include the opening cysteine and the closing phenylalanine or tryptophan. A D gene is named only where the DNA matches it firmly. A clone size is listed for some rows: how often the clone was seen (once, few, many), or a class if it is expanded.

>TRBJ1-2|.|few|TRBV27
TGTGCCAGCAGTTTAGCCGACAGGAAGGGCTACACCTTC
CASSLADRKGYTF
>TRBJ2-2|TRBD1|few|TRBV6-2/TRBV6-3
TGTGCCATCCGACTACTTACCGGGACAGGGGAGATCGGGGAGCTGTTTTTT
CAIRLLTGTGEIGELFF
>TRBJ2-3|TRBD1|.|TRBV27
TGTGCCAGCAGTTCCACTCCTAGGGGACAGGGGGGTACAGATACGCAGTATTTT
CASSSTPRGQGGTDTQYF
>TRBJ1-2|.|many|TRBV20-1
TGCAGTGCTAGAGATAACGGGGAAGGGACCTTC
CSARDNGEGTF
>TRBJ2-3|TRBD2|.|TRBV24-1
TGTGCCACCAGTGCTAGTAGCGGGAACACAGATACGCAGTATTTT
CATSASSGNTDTQYF
>TRBJ2-2|.|many|TRBV19
TGTGCCAGTAACGTGGCCGGGGAGCTGTTTTTT
CASNVAGELFF
>TRBJ2-3|.|.|TRBV7-2
TGTGCCAGCAGCTTGGCTGCCGCATTCCACACAGATACGCAGTATTTT
CASSLAAAFHTDTQYF
>TRBJ2-6|.|few|TRBV15
TGTGCCACCAGCAGAGACGGAGGGGCTGGGGCCAACGTCCTGACTTTC
CATSRDGGAGANVLTF
>TRBJ2-5|.|.|TRBV5-1
TGCGCCAGCAGCTTGGGTCAGTTAGTAGACACCCAGTACTTC
CASSLGQLVDTQYF
>TRBJ1-2|.|.|TRBV10-3
TGTGCCAGCAGTCGTGGCTATGGCTACACCTTC
CASSRGYGYTF
>TRBJ2-3|TRBD2|.|TRBV20-1
TGCAGTGCTCAACGGACTAGCGGCCGCACAGATACGCAGTATTTT
CSAQRTSGRTDTQYF
>TRBJ2-7|.|many|TRBV19
TGTGCCAGTAGCCCCGGAGGGCGGATCGGCTACGAGCAGTACTTC
CASSPGGRIGYEQYF
>TRBJ2-7|.|.|TRBV6-1
TGTGCCAGCACTAAGGGGTCCACCTACGAGCAGTACTTC
CASTKGSTYEQYF
>TRBJ2-7|.|many|TRBV6-5
TGTGCCAGCAGTTACGAGCTGAGGATTCACGAGCAGTACTTC
CASSYELRIHEQYF
>TRBJ2-7|TRBD2|few|TRBV6-5
TGTGCCAGCAGTCACTCGGGTGGGCGGGAGTGGGAGCAGTACTTC
CASSHSGGREWEQYF
>TRBJ2-5|.|.|TRBV7-8
TGTGCCAGCAGCTCAACTTCAGGAGGCTGGGAGACCCAGCACTTC
CASSSTSGGWETQHF
>TRBJ2-5|.|many|TRBV12-3/TRBV12-4
TGTGCCAGCAGTTTCCCGGAGGGCGAGACCCAGTACTTC
CASSFPEGETQYF
>TRBJ1-3|.|.|TRBV6-5
TGTGCCAGCAGTTTTGGACAGAAATCTGGAAACACCATATATTTT
CASSFGQKSGNTIYF
>TRBJ2-3|TRBD2|many|TRBV15
TGTGCCACCAGCACCGACTCGGGGCGGGAGGCAGATACGCAGTATTTT
CATSTDSGREADTQYF
>TRBJ2-1|.|many|TRBV7-9
TGTGCCAGCAGTCCCAGCAGGGGTGAGCAGTTCTTC
CASSPSRGEQFF
>TRBJ2-6|TRBD2|.|TRBV20-1
TGCAGTGCTAGAGAAGCGGGGGCCAACGCCCTGACTTTC
CSAREAGANALTF
>TRBJ2-5|TRBD1|.|TRBV6-1
TGTGCCAGCAGTCAAGGATTTTGGGACAGCAAAGAGACCCAGTACTTC
CASSQGFWDSKETQYF
>TRBJ2-7|.|.|TRBV10-1
TGCGCCAGGACTGCGATTGAGGGTCGGTGCTTC
CARTAIEGRCF
>TRBJ2-6|.|.|TRBV12-3/TRBV12-4
TGTGCCAGCAGAGAAGTGACAGGGGCCAACGTCCTGACTTTC
CASREVTGANVLTF
>TRBJ1-5|.|.|TRBV3-1
TGTGCCAGCAGCCAAGGGGCGATTCGCAATCAGCCCCAGCATTTT
CASSQGAIRNQPQHF
>TRBJ2-2|.|many|TRBV5-1
TGCGCCAGCAGCCTACCGGCAGTTGACGGGGAGCTGTTTTTT
CASSLPAVDGELFF
>TRBJ1-4|.|few|TRBV15
TGTGCCACCACCACGGGACGATCGAAAAAACTGTTTTTT
CATTTGRSKKLFF
>TRBJ2-5|.|many|TRBV4-2
TGTGCCAGCAGCCCGGGACCGCAAGAGACCCAGTACTTC
CASSPGPQETQYF
>TRBJ1-1|TRBD1|.|TRBV10-3
TGTGCCATCAAGGGGGACAGTTCGGGGAACGCTGAAGCTTTCTTT
CAIKGDSSGNAEAFF
>TRBJ1-2|.|many|TRBV4-1
TGCGCCAGCAGCCAAAGCCCGACAGAGAACTATGGCTACACCTTC
CASSQSPTENYGYTF
>TRBJ2-3|TRBD1|many|TRBV12-3/TRBV12-4
TGTGCCAGCAGTTTAGCGGGCAGGGGGCCAAGCACAGATACGCAGTATTTT
CASSLAGRGPSTDTQYF
>TRBJ1-5|TRBD1|many|TRBV7-9
TGTGCCAGCAGCTTAGGGGGACAGGGTAGTCAGCCCCAGCATTTT
CASSLGGQGSQPQHF
>TRBJ1-1|.|many|TRBV10-3
TGTGCCATCAGTGGGCAGGGAGTAGGGACTGAAGCTTTCTTT
CAISGQGVGTEAFF
>TRBJ1-5|TRBD1|many|TRBV6-1
TGTGCCAGCAGTGAACTGGCAGGGGGCGGCACCTTCAATCAGCCCCAGCATTTT
CASSELAGGGTFNQPQHF
>TRBJ1-2|.|many|TRBV7-9
TGTGCCAGCAGCTTAGGGGGAACAGGAACCTATGGCTACACCTTC
CASSLGGTGTYGYTF